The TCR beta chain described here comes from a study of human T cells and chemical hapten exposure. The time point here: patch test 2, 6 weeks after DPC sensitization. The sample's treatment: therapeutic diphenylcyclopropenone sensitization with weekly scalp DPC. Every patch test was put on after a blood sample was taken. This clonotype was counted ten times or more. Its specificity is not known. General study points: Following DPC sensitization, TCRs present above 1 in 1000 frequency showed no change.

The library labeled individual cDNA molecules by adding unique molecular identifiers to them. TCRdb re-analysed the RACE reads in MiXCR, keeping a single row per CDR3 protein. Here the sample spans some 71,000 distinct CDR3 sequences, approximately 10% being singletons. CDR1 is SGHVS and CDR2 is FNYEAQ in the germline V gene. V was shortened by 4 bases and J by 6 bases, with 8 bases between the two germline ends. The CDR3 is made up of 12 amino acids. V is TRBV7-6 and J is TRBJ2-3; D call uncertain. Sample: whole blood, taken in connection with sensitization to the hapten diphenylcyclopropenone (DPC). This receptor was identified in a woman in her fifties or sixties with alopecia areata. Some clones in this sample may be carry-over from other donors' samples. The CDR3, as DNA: TGTGCCAGCAGCTCCAATGGGGATACGCAGTATTTT. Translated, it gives CASSSNGDTQYF.